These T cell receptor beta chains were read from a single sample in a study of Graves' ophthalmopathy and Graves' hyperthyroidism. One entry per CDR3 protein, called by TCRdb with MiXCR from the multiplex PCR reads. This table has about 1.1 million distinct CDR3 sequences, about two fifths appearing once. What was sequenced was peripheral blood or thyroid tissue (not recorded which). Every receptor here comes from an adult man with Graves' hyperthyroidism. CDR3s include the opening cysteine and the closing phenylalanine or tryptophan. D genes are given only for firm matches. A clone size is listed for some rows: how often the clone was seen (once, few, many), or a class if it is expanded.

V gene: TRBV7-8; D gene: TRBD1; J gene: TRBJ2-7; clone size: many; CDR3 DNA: TGTGCCAGCAGCTTCAGGACAGGGGGTATGTACGAGCAGTACTTC; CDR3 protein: CASSFRTGGMYEQYF
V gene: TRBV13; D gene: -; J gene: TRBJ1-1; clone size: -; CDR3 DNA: TGTGCCAGCAGCTTATGGACCTTCCATAGGAACACTGAAGCTTTCTTT; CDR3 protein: CASSLWTFHRNTEAFF
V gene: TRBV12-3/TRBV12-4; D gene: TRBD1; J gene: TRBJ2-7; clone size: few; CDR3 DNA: TGTGCCAGCAGAGGACAGGGAAGCCCCTACGAGCAGTACTTC; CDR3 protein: CASRGQGSPYEQYF
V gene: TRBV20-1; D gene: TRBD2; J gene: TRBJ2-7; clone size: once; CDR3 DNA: TGCAGTGCCACAATAGCGGGAGTCTCGCTTTACGAGCAGTGCTTC; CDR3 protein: CSATIAGVSLYEQCF
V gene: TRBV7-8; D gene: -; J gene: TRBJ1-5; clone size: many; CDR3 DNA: TGTGCCAGCAGCCAAATCGCGGATCAGCCCCAGCATTTT; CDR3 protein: CASSQIADQPQHF
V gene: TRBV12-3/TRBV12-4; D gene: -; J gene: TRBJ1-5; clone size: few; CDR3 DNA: TGTGCCAGCAGTTCCCTAGAGAATCAGCCCCAGCATTTT; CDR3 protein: CASSSLENQPQHF
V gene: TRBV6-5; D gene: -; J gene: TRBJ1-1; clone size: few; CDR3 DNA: TGTGCCAGCAGTTACTCAAGGACCTCTCGGGGGAACACTGAAGCTTTCTTT; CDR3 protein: CASSYSRTSRGNTEAFF
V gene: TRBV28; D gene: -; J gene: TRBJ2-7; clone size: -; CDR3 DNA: TGTGCCAGCAGTGTCCCATGGGGACCCAGCTCCTACGAGCAGTACTTC; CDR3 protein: CASSVPWGPSSYEQYF
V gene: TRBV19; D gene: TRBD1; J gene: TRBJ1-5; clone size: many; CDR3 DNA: TGTGCCAGTAGCAAGGGACAGACAAGCAATCAGCCCCAGCATTTT; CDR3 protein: CASSKGQTSNQPQHF
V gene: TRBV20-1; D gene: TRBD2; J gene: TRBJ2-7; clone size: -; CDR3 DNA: TGCAGTGCACCGCAGGCACTAGCGGGAGGAAGCGAGGAGTACTTC; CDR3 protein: CSAPQALAGGSEEYF
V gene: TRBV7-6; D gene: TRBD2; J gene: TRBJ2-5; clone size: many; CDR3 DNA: TGTGCCAGCAGCCCGACCCAACAGGGAAGGGTAGCGGGGTCGGTGGGGACCCAGTACTTC; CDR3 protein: CASSPTQQGRVAGSVGTQYF
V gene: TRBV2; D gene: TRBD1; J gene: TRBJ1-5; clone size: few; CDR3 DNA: TGTGCCAGCAGGGGGACAGGGACCACCAATCAGCCCCAGCATTTT; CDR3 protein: CASRGTGTTNQPQHF
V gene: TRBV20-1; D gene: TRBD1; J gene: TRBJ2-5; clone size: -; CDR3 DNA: TGCAGTGCTAGAGGCCCCCACAGGGGCCGACAAGAGACCCAGTACTTC; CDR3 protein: CSARGPHRGRQETQYF
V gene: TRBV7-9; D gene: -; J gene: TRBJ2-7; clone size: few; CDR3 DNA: TGTGCCAGCAGCCAAGGCGGGGCGGGCTCTAACGAGCAGTACTTC; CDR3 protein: CASSQGGAGSNEQYF
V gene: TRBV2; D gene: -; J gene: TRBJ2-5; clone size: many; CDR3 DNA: TGTGCCAACGAAAAGAGCAGGGGGGCCCTAGAAGAGACCCAGTACTTC; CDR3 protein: CANEKSRGALEETQYF
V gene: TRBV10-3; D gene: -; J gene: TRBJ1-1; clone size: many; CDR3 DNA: TGTGCCATCAGTGAGTCGTCGAGGGGAGCTTTCTTT; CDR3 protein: CAISESSRGAFF
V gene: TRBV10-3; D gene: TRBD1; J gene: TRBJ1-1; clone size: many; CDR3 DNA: TGTGCCATCAGTGAAACAGGGGGGATGAACACTGAAGCTTTCTTT; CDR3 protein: CAISETGGMNTEAFF
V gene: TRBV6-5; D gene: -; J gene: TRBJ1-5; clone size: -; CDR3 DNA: TGTGCCAGCAGTTACGACACCAATCAGCCCCAGCATTTT; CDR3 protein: CASSYDTNQPQHF
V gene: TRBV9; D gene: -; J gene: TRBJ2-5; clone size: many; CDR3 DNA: TGTGCCAGCAGCGTAGAGGCAGGGCTTCAAGAGACCCAGTACTTC; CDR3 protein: CASSVEAGLQETQYF
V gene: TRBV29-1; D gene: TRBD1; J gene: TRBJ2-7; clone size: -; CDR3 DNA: TGCAGCGTTTACGGGGCCGGGACAGGGAGAGCCTACGAGCAGTACTTC; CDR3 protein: CSVYGAGTGRAYEQYF
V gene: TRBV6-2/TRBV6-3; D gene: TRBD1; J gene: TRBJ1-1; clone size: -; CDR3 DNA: TGTGCCAGCAGTGCCCCGGGACAGGGGAGGCCTGAAGCTTTCTTT; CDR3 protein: CASSAPGQGRPEAFF
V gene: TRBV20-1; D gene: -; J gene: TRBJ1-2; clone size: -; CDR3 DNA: TGCAGTGCTAGATCGGATTTTAACTATGGCTACACCTTC; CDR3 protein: CSARSDFNYGYTF
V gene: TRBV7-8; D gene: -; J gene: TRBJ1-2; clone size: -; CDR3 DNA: TGTGCCAGCAGAGACGTATCTAGTGGCTACACCTTC; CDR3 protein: CASRDVSSGYTF
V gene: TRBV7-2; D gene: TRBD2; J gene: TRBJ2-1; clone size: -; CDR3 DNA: TGTGCCAGCAGCTGGGGACTAGCGGGGTGGAATGAGCAGTTCTTC; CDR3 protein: CASSWGLAGWNEQFF
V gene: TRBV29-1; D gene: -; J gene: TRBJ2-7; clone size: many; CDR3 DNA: TGCAGCGTTGATCGGCCAGGCTCCTACGAGCAGTACTTC; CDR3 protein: CSVDRPGSYEQYF
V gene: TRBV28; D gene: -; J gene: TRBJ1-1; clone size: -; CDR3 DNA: TGTGCCAGTAGTCTCGTCCCGGGAGACGCTTTCTTT; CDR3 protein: CASSLVPGDAFF